These 31 T cell receptor beta chains were all obtained from the same sample, sequenced in a study of human T cells and chemical hapten exposure. The time point denotes: pre-sensitization, week 0. As to treatment: therapeutic diphenylcyclopropenone sensitization with weekly scalp DPC. TCRdb re-called the RACE reads through MiXCR, storing one row per CDR3 protein. The sample has around 92,000 distinct CDR3 sequences, 10% to 11% seen once. The material sequenced was whole blood, taken in connection with sensitization to the hapten diphenylcyclopropenone (DPC). Receptors were obtained from a woman aged 60-75 years with alopecia areata. Some clones in this sample may be carry-over from other donors' samples.

The chain recombines TRBV12-3 or TRBV12-4 with TRBJ1-6; D gene ambiguous. The CDR3 consists of 16 residues. V gave up 5 bases and J gave up 7 bases, with 18 bases separating them. The CDR3 sequence is CASSPARTQGNSPLHF. The CDR3 DNA follows: TGTGCCAGCAGTCCCGCGAGGACCCAAGGAAATTCACCCCTCCACTTT.

With respect to this clonotype: This sequence may be a read error, since a much larger clone differs from it by one base. The rearrangement joins TRBV11-2 to TRBJ2-5; no firm D call. The CDR3 has 13 amino acids. Between the trimmed V and J ends, which lost 1 base and 5 bases, there was a span of 8 bases. CDR1 SGHAT and CDR2 FQNNGV come from the germline V gene. CDR3 coding DNA: TGTGCCAGCAGCTTAGGGGTGGAGGAGACCCAGTACTTC. Its translation is CASSLGVEETQYF.

This chain connects TRBV29-1 to TRBJ1-2; D possibly corresponds to TRBD1 (5 bases). V was cut by 3 bases and J by 4 bases, with 12 bases left in between. The CDR3 is made up of 13 amino acids. The germline V gene has CDR1 SQVTM and CDR2 ANQGSEA. CDR3 sequence reads: CSVEKQVGYGYTF. CDR3 DNA sequence: TGCAGCGTTGAGAAACAGGTGGGCTATGGCTACACCTTC.

This clonotype appeared a few times. The chain employs TRBV7-9 and TRBJ1-1, with TRBD1 identical over 7 bases. Germline V lookup: CDR1 SEHNR, CDR2 FQNEAQ (reference sequence). This CDR3 is 17 amino acids long. V shed 5 bases, J shed 3 bases, and the junction held 15 bases outside the gene matches. CDR3 sequence reads: CASSRGTDLLLDTEAFF. Here the CDR3 DNA reads TGTGCCAGCAGCCGGGGGACAGATCTACTCTTGGACACTGAAGCTTTCTTT.

This clonotype was seen a few times. The J gene is TRBJ2-3, the V gene TRBV20-1, with D unclear. From germline, CDR1 is DFQATT and CDR2 SNEGSKA (reference sequence). The V end was cut by 6 bases, the J end by 4 bases, with 14 bases between. The CDR3 extends over 13 amino acids. The CDR3 coding sequence is TGCAGTGCCGATGGGGTTCCCCCAGATACGCAGTATTTT. Translating gives CSADGVPPDTQYF.

This clonotype has a count of ten or more. The CDR3 DNA is TGTGCCAGCCGAGACTCTGGGGCCAACGTCCTGACTTTC. Amino acids: CASRDSGANVLTF. This chain links TRBV11-2 with TRBJ2-6; D unresolved. CDR3 length: 13 residues. V was trimmed by 8 bases and J by 0 bases, leaving 5 bases between them. CDR1 and CDR2 from the germline V gene are SGHAT and FQNNGV.

This clonotype was counted a few times. The gene calls are TRBV7-9 and TRBJ2-7; a possible D gene is TRBD1 (5 bases). With 4 bases removed from V and 0 bases from J, the gap between germline ends came to 13 bases. The CDR3 sequence is 15 residues long. Germline V gene sequence: CDR1 SEHNR, CDR2 FQNEAQ (reference sequence). Here the CDR3 reads CASSSGHLSSYEQYF. The CDR3 nucleotides are TGTGCCAGCAGCTCCGGACACTTGAGCTCCTACGAGCAGTACTTC.

This clonotype was recorded a few times. The chain joins TRBV5-1 to TRBJ1-1, with 7 nucleotides matching TRBD1. The CDR3 contains 14 residues. Germline values: CDR1 SGHRS, CDR2 YFSETQ. The J segment lost 0 bases and the V segment lost 4 bases, leaving 3 bases of the junction unmatched. In DNA form, the CDR3 reads TGCGCCAGCAGCATGGACAGGCTGAACACTGAAGCTTTCTTT. Encoded protein: CASSMDRLNTEAFF.

This clonotype has more than one count but fewer than ten. V gene TRBV3-1 combines with J gene TRBJ2-2; 15 bases match TRBD2. Losses at the gene ends were 2 bases for V and 6 bases for J; bases not matched to a gene: 4. The CDR3 sequence is 17 residues long. In germline, CDR1 is LGHDT, CDR2 YNNKEL (reference sequence). The DNA for the CDR3 is TGTGCCAGCAGCCAACGGACTAGCGGGGGGGCACCCGGGGAGCTGTTTTTT. Translation: CASSQRTSGGAPGELFF.

This clonotype was seen many times. The gene calls are TRBV30 and TRBJ1-1, with D possibly matching TRBD1 (5 bases). Looked up from germline, CDR1 is GTSNPN and CDR2 is SVGIG (reference sequence). V shed 3 bases and J shed 5 bases, with 13 bases lying between them. The CDR3 runs 13 residues. The CDR3 region has the DNA TGTGCCTGGAGCTCCTCAGGGAGGACTGAAGCTTTCTTT. Its translation is CAWSSSGRTEAFF.

The genes are TRBV20-1 and TRBJ2-7; unclear D gene. From germline, CDR1 is DFQATT and CDR2 SNEGSKA (reference sequence). V dropped 4 bases and J dropped 6 bases, with 7 bases sitting between them. This CDR3 is 10 amino acids long. CDR3 residues: CSAMFSEQYF. The CDR3 DNA follows: TGCAGTGCTATGTTTTCCGAGCAGTACTTC.

The chain carries TRBV5-6 and TRBJ2-2; D possibly corresponds to TRBD1 (6 bases). From germline, CDR1 is SGHDT and CDR2 YYEEEE. CDR3 length: 15 amino acids. Trimming removed 7 bases at V and 1 base at J, with 14 bases between. CDR3: CASGDIRENTGELFF. The DNA of the CDR3 is TGTGCCAGCGGGGACATTCGCGAGAACACCGGGGAGCTGTTTTTT.

The chain uses TRBV7-2 and TRBJ2-5; no firm D call. This CDR3 has 14 amino acids. Per germline, CDR1 SGHTA and CDR2 FQGNSA. The germline V and J ends were trimmed by 1 base and 5 bases, with 11 bases remaining between them. The CDR3 region is CASSLDSGFETQYF. The CDR3 DNA follows: TGTGCCAGCAGCTTAGATTCAGGCTTCGAGACCCAGTACTTC. Filled out from reference TRBV7-2 and TRBJ2-5, the complete variable domain reads GAGVSQSPSNKVTEKGKDVELRCDPISGHTALYWYRQSLGQGLEFLIYFQGNSAPDKSGLPSDRFSAERTGGSVSTLTIQRTQQEDSAVYLCASSLDSGFETQYFGPGTRLLVL.

A few counts support this clonotype. The rearrangement uses TRBV6-5 and TRBJ1-2, with 9 bases fitting TRBD1. Germline CDR1 is MNHEY and CDR2 is SVGAGI. The trim removed 2 bases at V and 0 bases at J, leaving 4 bases unmatched. The CDR3 contains 16 residues. CDR3 amino acids: CASSYTGQGTNYGYTF. The DNA for the CDR3 is TGTGCCAGCAGTTACACGGGACAGGGCACTAACTATGGCTACACCTTC.

This clonotype was seen ten or more times. The chain combines TRBV5-1 with TRBJ1-2; no firm D call. The CDR3 covers 15 residues. V lost 0 bases to trimming and J lost 4 bases, with 13 bases between them. Germline V CDR1 and CDR2: SGHRS, YFSETQ. CDR3 protein: CASSLVGTGTYGYTF. CDR3 coding DNA: TGCGCCAGCAGCTTGGTGGGCACCGGTACCTATGGCTACACCTTC. The full variable domain, with the rest looked up from reference TRBV5-1 and TRBJ1-2, is KAGVTQTPRYLIKTRGQQVTLSCSPISGHRSVSWYQQTPGQGLQFLFEYFSETQRNKGNFPGRFSGRQFSNSRSEMNVSTLELGDSALYLCASSLVGTGTYGYTFGSGTRLTVV.

This clonotype was picked up a small number of times. The chain couples TRBV7-9 to TRBJ2-7, with D perhaps matching TRBD1 (5 bases). The V end was cut by 3 bases, the J end by 5 bases, with 5 bases between. This CDR3 comprises 11 residues. The germline gives CDR1 SEHNR, CDR2 FQNEAQ (reference sequence). CDR3 sequence reads: CASSFRDEQYF. CDR3 nucleotide sequence: TGTGCCAGCAGCTTCAGGGACGAGCAGTACTTC. The variable domain in full, with the rest retrieved from reference TRBV7-9 and TRBJ2-7, is DTGVSQNPRHKITKRGQNVTFRCDPISEHNRLYWYRQTLGQGPEFLTYFQNEAQLEKSRLLSDRFSAERPKGSFSTLEIQRTEQGDSAMYLCASSFRDEQYFGPGTRLTVT.

The sample holds many counts of this clonotype. The gene calls are TRBV18 and TRBJ1-4; weak D call: TRBD1 (5 bases). Germline loops: CDR1 KGHSH, CDR2 LQKENI. The CDR3 totals 13 residues. Trimming shortened V by 7 bases and J by 7 bases, and 13 bases separated the two germline ends. CDR3 residues: CASLLGVGEKLFF. CDR3 nucleotides: TGTGCCAGCTTGCTGGGGGTCGGTGAAAAACTGTTTTTT.

The chain uses TRBV5-1 and TRBJ1-1; TRBD1 might be the D (6 bases). CDR3 length: 15 residues. CDR1 is SGHRS and CDR2 is YFSETQ in the germline V gene. V was pared by 4 bases and J by 5 bases, with 18 bases between. This chain's CDR3 is CASSIQQGRGTEAFF. The DNA of the CDR3 is TGCGCCAGCAGCATACAACAGGGAAGGGGGACTGAAGCTTTCTTT.

This clonotype appeared many times. This rearrangement joins TRBV27 to TRBJ1-4, with D possibly being TRBD1 (6 bases). There are 14 residues in the CDR3. CDR1 is MNHEY, CDR2 SMNVEV, per germline (reference sequence). Trimming stripped 5 bases from V and 7 bases from J, with 14 bases between. CDR3 in DNA: TGTGCCAGCAGTACGTGGGGGGCCGGTGAAAAACTGTTTTTT. Its protein is CASSTWGAGEKLFF.

There are many counts of this clonotype. V is TRBV20-1 and J is TRBJ2-1; 8 bases agree with TRBD2. CDR3 length: 16 residues. Germline trimming cut 0 bases from V and 4 bases from J; bases unmatched to any gene: 8. Per germline, CDR1 DFQATT and CDR2 SNEGSKA (reference sequence). The CDR3 bases are TGCAGTGCTAGAGATCCGGCGGGGGGAACTTACAATGAGCAGTTCTTC. Residues: CSARDPAGGTYNEQFF.

In this sample, this clonotype turned up many times. This sequence joins TRBV3-1 and TRBJ1-2, with TRBD1 matching 7 bases. Germline assignment: CDR1 LGHDT and CDR2 YNNKEL (reference sequence). The CDR3 covers 16 residues. V lost 4 bases, J lost 4 bases, and 12 bases stayed unmatched. The CDR3 sequence: CASSPTGQTSPYGYTF. CDR3 sequence (DNA): TGTGCCAGCAGCCCAACGGGACAGACCTCTCCCTATGGCTACACCTTC. The whole variable domain, remainder taken from reference TRBV3-1 and TRBJ1-2, is DTAVSQTPKYLVTQMGNDKSIKCEQNLGHDTMYWYKQDSKKFLKIMFSYNNKELIINETVPNRFSPKSPDKAHLNLHINSLELGDSAVYFCASSPTGQTSPYGYTFGSGTRLTVV.

The rearrangement joins TRBV7-2 to TRBJ1-2; weak D call: TRBD1 (5 bases). CDR3 length: 13 amino acids. The V end was cut by 3 bases, the J end by 3 bases, with 8 bases between. The germline V gene encodes CDR1 SGHTA and CDR2 FQGNSA. CDR3 sequence reads: CASSFQGDYGYTF. In nucleotides, the CDR3 is TGTGCCAGCAGCTTTCAGGGCGACTATGGCTACACCTTC.

In its sample, this clonotype was seen many times. The CDR3 DNA reads TGCAGTGCCACCATTTTTACGCCGGGGGTCGCCAAAAACATTCAGTACTTC. It is translated as CSATIFTPGVAKNIQYF. The chain is built from TRBV20-1 and TRBJ2-4; a possible D gene is TRBD2 (6 bases). This CDR3 spans 17 amino acids. V was clipped by 6 bases and J by 1 base, with 22 bases between them. Germline lookup yields CDR1 DFQATT and CDR2 SNEGSKA (reference sequence).

The chain couples TRBV20-1 to TRBJ2-5, with D unresolved. Germline assignment: CDR1 DFQATT and CDR2 SNEGSKA (reference sequence). This CDR3 has 12 residues. V was shortened by 5 bases and J by 0 bases, with 7 bases between the two germline ends. The CDR3 spells CSAPSYQETQYF. The DNA of the CDR3 is TGCAGTGCTCCCAGCTACCAAGAGACCCAGTACTTC.

This clonotype came up many times. This rearrangement joins TRBV10-3 to TRBJ1-2; unclear D gene. Trimming shortened V by 0 bases and J by 7 bases, and 9 bases separated the two germline ends. Germline values: CDR1 ENHRY, CDR2 SYGVKD. The CDR3 length is 13 residues. CDR3 DNA: TGTGCCATCAGTGAGTCGAAAGCGGTTGGCTACACCTTC. Translated: CAISESKAVGYTF.

This sequence joins TRBV4-1 and TRBJ2-3; possibly TRBD2 for D (6 bases). The CDR3 is 17 amino acids. V was trimmed by 0 bases and J by 2 bases, leaving 15 bases between them. The germline V gene encodes CDR1 MGHRA and CDR2 YSYEKL. CDR3 coding DNA: TGCGCCAGCAGCCAAGATCACCAGGCGGGGCCCACAGATACGCAGTATTTT. It codes for CASSQDHQAGPTDTQYF.

This clonotype was counted ten times or more. The CDR3 coding sequence is TGTGCCAGCTCACCAATGGGTGACGGAAACCAGTTCTTC. This gives the protein CASSPMGDGNQFF. The chain links TRBV18 to TRBJ2-1; D is undetermined. This CDR3 spans 13 amino acids. Germline V gives CDR1 KGHSH, CDR2 LQKENI. V was trimmed by 2 bases and J by 13 bases, leaving 15 bases between them.

Notes on this clonotype: With a much larger clone just one base away, this may be a read error. The V call is TRBV11-2, the J call TRBJ2-3; D is ambiguous. V shed 1 base and J shed 0 bases, with 8 bases lying between them. The CDR3 loop spans 15 amino acids. CDR1 and CDR2 (germline): SGHAT, FQNNGV. The CDR3 DNA is TGTGCCAGCAGCTTAGCCCTTGAAAGCACAGATACGCAGTATTTT. It translates to CASSLALESTDTQYF.

V is TRBV5-4 and J is TRBJ2-5; TRBD1 aligns across 8 bases. V shed 3 bases and J 5 bases; nucleotides not matched to a gene: 12. The CDR3 is made up of 16 amino acids. The germline V gene has CDR1 SGHNT and CDR2 YYREEE (reference sequence). CDR3 loop: CASSSPPTGDDETQYF. The CDR3 region has the DNA TGTGCCAGCAGCTCACCACCGACAGGGGATGATGAGACCCAGTACTTC.

This clonotype occurred a few times. The chain links TRBV7-8 to TRBJ1-1, with TRBD1 matching over 8 bases. The V gene's germline CDR1 is SGHVS and CDR2 FQNEAQ. The CDR3 consists of 15 residues. The J segment lost 4 bases and the V segment lost 5 bases, leaving 9 bases of the junction unmatched. DNA of the CDR3: TGTGCCAGCAGCCCGAAAAGACAGGGGATCACTGAAGCTTTCTTT. Translated, it gives CASSPKRQGITEAFF. The variable domain in full, with the rest retrieved from reference TRBV7-8 and TRBJ1-1, is GAGVSQSPRYKVAKRGQDVALRCDPISGHVSLFWYQQALGQGPEFLTYFQNEAQLDKSGLPSDRFFAERPEGSVSTLKIQRTQQEDSAVYLCASSPKRQGITEAFFGQGTRLTVV.

This clonotype was picked up many times. The chain links TRBV6-5 to TRBJ2-7, with 12 positions matching TRBD2. V lost 8 bases to trimming and J lost 2 bases; unmatched junction nucleotides: 10. The CDR3 runs 16 residues. Looked up from germline, CDR1 is MNHEY and CDR2 is SVGAGI. CDR3 in amino acids: CASRGLAGISTYEQYF. CDR3 DNA sequence: TGTGCCAGCCGAGGACTAGCGGGGATCTCGACCTACGAGCAGTACTTC.